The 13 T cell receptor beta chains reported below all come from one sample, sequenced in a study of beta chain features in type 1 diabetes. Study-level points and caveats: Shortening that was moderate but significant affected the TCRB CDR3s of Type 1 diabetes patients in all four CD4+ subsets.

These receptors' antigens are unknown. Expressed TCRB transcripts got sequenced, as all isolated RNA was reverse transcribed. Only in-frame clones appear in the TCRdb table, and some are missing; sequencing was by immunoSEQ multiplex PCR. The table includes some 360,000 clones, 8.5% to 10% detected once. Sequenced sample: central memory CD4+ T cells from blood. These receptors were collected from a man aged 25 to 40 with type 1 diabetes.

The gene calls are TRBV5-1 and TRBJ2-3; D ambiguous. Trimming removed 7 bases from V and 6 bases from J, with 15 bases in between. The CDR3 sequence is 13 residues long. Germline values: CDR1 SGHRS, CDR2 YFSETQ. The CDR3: CASAPGEVDTQYF. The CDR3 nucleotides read TGCGCCAGCGCTCCCGGTGAGGTGGATACGCAGTATTTT.

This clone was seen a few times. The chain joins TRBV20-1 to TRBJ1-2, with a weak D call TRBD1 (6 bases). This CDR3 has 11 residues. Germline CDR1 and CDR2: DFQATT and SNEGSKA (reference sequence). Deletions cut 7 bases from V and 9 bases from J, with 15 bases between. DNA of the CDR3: TGCAGTGGCGGGGGGCAGGCCAGCTACACCTTC. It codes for CSGGGQASYTF.

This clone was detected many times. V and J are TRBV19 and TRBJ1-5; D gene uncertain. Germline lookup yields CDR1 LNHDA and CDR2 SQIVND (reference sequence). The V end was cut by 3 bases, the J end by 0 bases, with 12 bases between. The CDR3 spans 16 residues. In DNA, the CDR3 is TGTGCCAGTAGTATGAGAGGATACGATAGCAATCAGCCCCAGCATTTT. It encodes CASSMRGYDSNQPQHF.

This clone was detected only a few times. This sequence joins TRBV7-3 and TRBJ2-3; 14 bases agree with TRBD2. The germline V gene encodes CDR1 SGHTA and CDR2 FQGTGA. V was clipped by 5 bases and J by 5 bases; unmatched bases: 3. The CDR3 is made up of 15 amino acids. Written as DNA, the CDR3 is TGTGCCAGCAGCCCAGGACTAGCGGGAGGAGATACGCAGTATTTT. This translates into CASSPGLAGGDTQYF.

The DNA for the CDR3 is TGTGCCGGATCCGGGACAACGCAAGAGACCCAGTACTTC. This translates into CAGSGTTQETQYF. This chain uses TRBV6-1 with TRBJ2-5; D possibly corresponds to TRBD1 (6 bases). This CDR3 is built from 13 residues. CDR1 MNHNS and CDR2 SASEGT come from the germline V gene. The V gene lost 11 bases and the J gene lost 2 bases, with 15 bases spanning the gap.

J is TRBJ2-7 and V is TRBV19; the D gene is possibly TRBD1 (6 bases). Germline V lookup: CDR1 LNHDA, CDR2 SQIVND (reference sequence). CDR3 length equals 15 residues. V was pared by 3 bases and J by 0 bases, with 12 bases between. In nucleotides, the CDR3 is TGTGCCAGTAGTATGGTGTGGACAGCCTCCTACGAGCAGTACTTC. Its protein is CASSMVWTASYEQYF.

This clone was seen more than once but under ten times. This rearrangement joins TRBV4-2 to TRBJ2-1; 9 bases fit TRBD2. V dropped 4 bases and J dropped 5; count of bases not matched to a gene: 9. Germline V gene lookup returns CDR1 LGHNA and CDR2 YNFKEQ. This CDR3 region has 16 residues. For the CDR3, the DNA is TGTGCCAGCAGCCCACTCGGGACTAGCAATCACAATGAGCAGTTCTTC. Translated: CASSPLGTSNHNEQFF.

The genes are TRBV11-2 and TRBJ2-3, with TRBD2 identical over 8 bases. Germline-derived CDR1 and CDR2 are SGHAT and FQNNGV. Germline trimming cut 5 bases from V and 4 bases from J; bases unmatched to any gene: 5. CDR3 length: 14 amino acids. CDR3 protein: CASSPLAGSDTQYF. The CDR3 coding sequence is TGTGCCAGCAGCCCGTTAGCGGGATCAGATACGCAGTATTTT.

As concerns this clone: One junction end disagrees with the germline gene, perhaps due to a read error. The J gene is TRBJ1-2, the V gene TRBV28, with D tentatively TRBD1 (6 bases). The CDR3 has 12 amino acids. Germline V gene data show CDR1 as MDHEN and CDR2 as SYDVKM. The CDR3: CACRGANYGYTF. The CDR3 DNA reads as TGTGCCTGCAGGGGTGCTAACTATGGCTACACCTTC.

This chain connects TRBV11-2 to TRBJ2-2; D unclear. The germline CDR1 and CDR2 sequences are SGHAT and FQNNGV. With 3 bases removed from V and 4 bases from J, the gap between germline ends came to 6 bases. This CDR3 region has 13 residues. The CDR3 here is CASSFTGTGELFF. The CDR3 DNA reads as TGTGCCAGCAGCTTCACCGGCACCGGGGAGCTGTTTTTT.

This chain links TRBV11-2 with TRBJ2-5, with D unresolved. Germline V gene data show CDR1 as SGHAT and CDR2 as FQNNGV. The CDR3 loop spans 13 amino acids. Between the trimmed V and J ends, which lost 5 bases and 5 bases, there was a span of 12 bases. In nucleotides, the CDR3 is TGTGCCAGCAGCGCTTCCTTTGCGGAGACCCAGTACTTC. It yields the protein CASSASFAETQYF.

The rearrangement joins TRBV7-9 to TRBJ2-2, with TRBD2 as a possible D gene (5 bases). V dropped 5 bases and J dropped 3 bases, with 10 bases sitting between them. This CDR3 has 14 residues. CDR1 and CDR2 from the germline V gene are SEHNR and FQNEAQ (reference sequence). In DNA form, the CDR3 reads TGTGCCAGCAGCCCCTGGCGGGACACCGGGGAGCTGTTTTTT. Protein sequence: CASSPWRDTGELFF.

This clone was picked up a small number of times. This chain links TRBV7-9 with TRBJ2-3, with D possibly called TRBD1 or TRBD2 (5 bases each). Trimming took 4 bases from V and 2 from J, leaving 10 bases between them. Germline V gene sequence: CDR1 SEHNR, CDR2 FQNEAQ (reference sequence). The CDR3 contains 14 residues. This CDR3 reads CASSSPGPTDTQYF. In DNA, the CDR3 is TGTGCCAGCAGCTCTCCGGGACCCACAGATACGCAGTATTTT.